Following are 10 T cell receptor beta chains from one sample sequenced in a study of blood T cell repertoires in COVID-19 (dated by TCRdb to the early 2020s). The library was produced with the immunoSEQ multiplex PCR assay. TCRdb re-hosts the immuneACCESS table, in-frame sequences only. Its copies lack some clones; in the studies checked, an unresolved V gene accounts for under half of them, and the cause for the rest is not known. A total of 350,000 to 450,000 clones appear in this sample, around 87% of them only once. Roughly 1.9% of the sample is held by the ten biggest clonotypes. Sequencing was carried out using PBMCs or T cells enriched from blood (not recorded which). These receptors were collected from a man in his forties or fifties in a cohort exposed to, infected with or recovered from COVID-19 (not recorded which).

The chain has TRBV9 and TRBJ2-1; no clear D gene. The CDR3 consists of 13 residues. From germline, CDR1 is SGDLS and CDR2 YYNGEE. Trimming cost V 4 bases and J 6 bases, with 11 bases left between them. The CDR3 region is CASSLGPLNEQFF. As DNA, the CDR3 is TGTGCCAGCAGCCTAGGTCCTCTCAATGAGCAGTTCTTC. The variable domain in full, completed from reference TRBV9 and TRBJ2-1, reads DSGVTQTPKHLITATGQRVTLRCSPRSGDLSVYWYQQSLDQGLQFLIQYYNGEERAKGNILERFSAQQFPDLHSELNLSSLELGDSALYFCASSLGPLNEQFFGPGTRLTVL.

Only one count was recorded for this clone. The chain has TRBV27 and TRBJ1-4; 9 bases are a match to TRBD1. V dropped 4 bases and J dropped 7; count of bases not matched to a gene: 7. The CDR3 runs 15 residues. The germline gives CDR1 MNHEY, CDR2 SMNVEV (reference sequence). CDR3 residues: CASSWGQGQGEKLFF. The CDR3 DNA is TGTGCCAGCAGTTGGGGACAGGGACAGGGTGAAAAACTGTTTTTT.

The chain couples TRBV19 to TRBJ2-1, with 7 bases fitting TRBD1. Germline V lookup: CDR1 LNHDA, CDR2 SQIVND (reference sequence). J was trimmed by 2 bases and V by 1 base; bases with no gene match: 2. The CDR3 length is 15 residues. DNA for the CDR3: TGTGCCAGTAGTATAGGGACAGGTGCCTACAATGAGCAGTTCTTC. Amino acids: CASSIGTGAYNEQFF. The full variable domain, completed using reference TRBV19 and TRBJ2-1, is DGGITQSPKYLFRKEGQNVTLSCEQNLNHDAMYWYRQDPGQGLRLIYYSQIVNDFQKGDIAEGYSVSREKKESFPLTVTSAQKNPTAFYLCASSIGTGAYNEQFFGPGTRLTVL.

This clone was seen more than once but under ten times. This rearrangement joins TRBV5-4 to TRBJ1-3; D is ambiguous. Trimming pared 4 bases from V and 4 bases from J, leaving 15 bases between. CDR3 size: 15 residues. Germline V CDR1 and CDR2: SGHNT, YYREEE (reference sequence). For the CDR3, the DNA is TGTGCCAGCAGCCAAGACATGATGAAGGGAAACACCATATATTTT. Its translation: CASSQDMMKGNTIYF. Variable domain in full (rest from reference TRBV5-4 and TRBJ1-3): ETGVTQSPTHLIKTRGQQVTLRCSSQSGHNTVSWYQQALGQGPQFIFQYYREEENGRGNFPPRFSGLQFPNYSSELNVNALELDDSALYLCASSQDMMKGNTIYFGEGSWLTVV.

The chain joins TRBV15 to TRBJ1-6; D gene uncertain. CDR1 is LNHNV and CDR2 is YYDKDF in the germline V gene (reference sequence). Trimming pared 1 base from V and 8 bases from J, leaving 9 bases between. The CDR3 loop spans 14 amino acids. The CDR3: CATSRVVGDSPLHF. The CDR3, as DNA: TGTGCCACCAGCAGAGTGGTGGGAGATTCACCCCTCCACTTT. Using reference TRBV15 and TRBJ1-6 for the parts outside the CDR3, the full variable domain is DAMVIQNPRYQVTQFGKPVTLSCSQTLNHNVMYWYQQKSSQAPKLLFHYYDKDFNNEADTPDNFQSRRPNTSFCFLDIRSPGLGDTAMYLCATSRVVGDSPLHFGNGTRLTVT.

V gene TRBV5-1 combines with J gene TRBJ1-1; a possible D gene is TRBD1 (5 bases). CDR1 is SGHRS and CDR2 is YFSETQ in the germline V gene. This CDR3 spans 13 amino acids. Trimming left V 2 bases short and J 4 bases short, with 9 bases between. For the CDR3, the DNA is TGCGCCAGCAGCTTCCAGGGATTCACTGAAGCTTTCTTT. Its protein is CASSFQGFTEAFF.

This clone was observed a few times. V gene TRBV28 combines with J gene TRBJ2-6; D perhaps matches TRBD1 (5 bases). Per the germline V gene, CDR1 is MDHEN and CDR2 is SYDVKM. V lost 5 bases and J lost 2, with 10 bases in between. The CDR3 length is 15 residues. This CDR3 reads CASSLTVAGANVLTF. In DNA form, the CDR3 reads TGTGCCAGCAGTCTGACAGTGGCTGGGGCCAACGTCCTGACTTTC.

This chain links TRBV12-5 with TRBJ1-5; 7 bases are shared with TRBD1. After removal of 1 base from V and 2 bases from J, the junction contained 8 bases not matched to a gene. Germline CDR1 and CDR2: LGHNT and FRNRAP. This CDR3 spans 17 amino acids. CDR3 residues: CASGLGWGQSRNQPQHF. As DNA, the CDR3 is TGTGCTAGTGGTTTGGGGTGGGGACAGTCTCGCAATCAGCCCCAGCATTTT.

The rearrangement uses TRBV28 and TRBJ1-2, with 10 positions matching TRBD1. The J segment lost 4 bases and the V segment lost 5 bases, leaving 7 bases of the junction unmatched. The CDR3 consists of 15 residues. CDR1 and CDR2 from the germline V gene are MDHEN and SYDVKM. The CDR3, as DNA: TGTGCCAGCAGTCCACCGGGACAGGGGATCTATGGCTACACCTTC. This codes for CASSPPGQGIYGYTF.

This chain links TRBV15 with TRBJ2-1; the D gene is possibly TRBD1 (6 bases). CDR3 length: 18 residues. CDR1 and CDR2 from the germline V gene are LNHNV and YYDKDF (reference sequence). With 0 bases removed from V and 0 bases from J, the gap between germline ends came to 15 bases. The CDR3 reads CATSRDRAGTFSYNEQFF. The CDR3 DNA follows: TGTGCCACCAGCAGAGATCGTGCTGGGACATTCTCCTACAATGAGCAGTTCTTC.